This entry lists 14 T cell receptor beta chains sequenced from one sample in a study of glioma-infiltrating T cells after dendritic cell vaccination. Time point given: after dendritic cell vaccination, including at tumor progression/relapse. The data were produced by immunoSEQ multiplex PCR, yet TCRdb's version contains in-frame clones alone and is incomplete. The data contain some 60,000 clones, about 79% of them singletons. Sequences were derived from blood, sampled after dendritic cell vaccination. The receptors come from a human donor with glioblastoma.

In DNA form, the CDR3 reads TGTGCCAGCAGCTTCGAGGTGAACTATGGCTACACCTTC. Encoded protein: CASSFEVNYGYTF. The chain employs TRBV5-6 and TRBJ1-2, with no clear D. Trimming left V 2 bases short and J 2 bases short, with 7 bases between. The CDR3 is 13 amino acids. Germline V gene data show CDR1 as SGHDT and CDR2 as YYEEEE.

The chain combines TRBV15 with TRBJ2-7; 8 bases fit TRBD1. Germline values: CDR1 LNHNV, CDR2 YYDKDF (reference sequence). Trimming at V came to 0 bases and at J to 5 bases, leaving 0 bases not matched to a gene. The length of the CDR3 is 13 residues. The CDR3 spells CATSREDRDEQYF. In nucleotides, the CDR3 is TGTGCCACCAGCAGAGAGGACAGGGACGAGCAGTACTTC. Based on the CDR3 plus reference TRBV15 and TRBJ2-7, the full variable domain is DAMVIQNPRYQVTQFGKPVTLSCSQTLNHNVMYWYQQKSSQAPKLLFHYYDKDFNNEADTPDNFQSRRPNTSFCFLDIRSPGLGDTAMYLCATSREDRDEQYFGPGTRLTVT.

This chain joins TRBV5-1 and TRBJ2-3, with TRBD2 matching over 15 bases. This CDR3 has 17 amino acids. With V trimmed by 2 bases and J by 3 bases, 4 bases remained unmatched. Germline V CDR1 and CDR2: SGHRS, YFSETQ. CDR3 bases: TGCGCCAGCAGCTTCGGACTAGCGGGGGGGTTAACAGATACGCAGTATTTT. The encoded protein is CASSFGLAGGLTDTQYF.

J is TRBJ1-1 and V is TRBV12-5; 9 bases are a match to TRBD1. Germline CDR1 and CDR2: LGHNT and FRNRAP. This CDR3 has 13 residues. V shed 8 bases, J shed 3 bases, and the junction held 4 bases outside the gene matches. The CDR3 DNA reads TGTGCTAGTCACAGGGGGCTGCACACTGAAGCTTTCTTT. Its protein product is CASHRGLHTEAFF. The full variable domain, completed using reference TRBV12-5 and TRBJ1-1, is DARVTQTPRHKVTEMGQEVTMRCQPILGHNTVFWYRQTMMQGLELLAYFRNRAPLDDSGMPKDRFSAEMPDATLATLKIQPSEPRDSAVYFCASHRGLHTEAFFGQGTRLTVV.

The V call is TRBV9, the J call TRBJ2-1, with D unresolved. CDR3 length: 15 residues. Germline V gene data show CDR1 as SGDLS and CDR2 as YYNGEE. Between the trimmed V and J ends, which lost 4 bases and 0 bases, there was a span of 11 bases. Here the CDR3 reads CASSPQQNSYNEQFF. The CDR3 DNA follows: TGTGCCAGCAGCCCCCAACAGAACTCCTACAATGAGCAGTTCTTC.

The V gene is TRBV11-2, the J gene TRBJ2-7; 7 positions agree with TRBD1. Germline V gene sequence: CDR1 SGHAT, CDR2 FQNNGV. CDR3 length: 14 amino acids. The trim removed 1 base at V and 6 bases at J, leaving 6 bases unmatched. CDR3 in amino acids: CASSLGTTGREQYF. The CDR3, as DNA: TGTGCCAGCAGCTTAGGGACGACAGGGCGCGAGCAGTACTTC.

V gene TRBV7-8 combines with J gene TRBJ2-7; 7 bases are shared with TRBD1. The germline CDR1 and CDR2 sequences are SGHVS and FQNEAQ. J was trimmed by 5 bases and V by 1 base; bases with no gene match: 5. The CDR3 is 14 residues long. This chain's CDR3 is CASSLVTGAHEQYF. The CDR3 DNA reads TGTGCCAGCAGCTTAGTAACAGGGGCCCACGAGCAGTACTTC. The complete variable domain, with remaining parts taken from reference TRBV7-8 and TRBJ2-7, reads GAGVSQSPRYKVAKRGQDVALRCDPISGHVSLFWYQQALGQGPEFLTYFQNEAQLDKSGLPSDRFFAERPEGSVSTLKIQRTQQEDSAVYLCASSLVTGAHEQYFGPGTRLTVT.

This clone showed up just a few times. The chain employs TRBV5-1 and TRBJ1-4, with D perhaps TRBD1 (6 bases). Trimming removed 0 bases from V and 2 bases from J, with 11 bases in between. From germline, CDR1 is SGHRS and CDR2 YFSETQ. The CDR3 runs 16 residues. The CDR3 loop is CASSLAAGGTNEKLFF. CDR3 in DNA: TGCGCCAGCAGCTTGGCGGCGGGGGGCACTAATGAAAAACTGTTTTTT.

This clone came up many times. The chain joins TRBV29-1 to TRBJ2-3; 7 bases match TRBD1. In germline, CDR1 is SQVTM, CDR2 ANQGSEA. There are 15 residues in the CDR3. V shed 4 bases and J 0 bases; nucleotides not matched to a gene: 7. CDR3 residues: CSVVGQALSTDTQYF. As DNA, the CDR3 is TGCAGCGTTGTAGGACAGGCCCTTAGCACAGATACGCAGTATTTT.

The gene calls are TRBV11-2 and TRBJ2-3; D may be TRBD2 (5 bases). This CDR3 contains 14 residues. Trimming left V 1 base short and J 3 bases short, with 8 bases between. Germline loops: CDR1 SGHAT, CDR2 FQNNGV. The CDR3 DNA follows: TGTGCCAGCAGCTTAGCCCGCGGGACAGATACGCAGTATTTT. It translates to CASSLARGTDTQYF.

This chain uses TRBV30 with TRBJ1-1; 8 bases are a match to TRBD1. CDR3 size: 12 residues. Trimming removed 1 base from V and 10 bases from J; junction bases left unmatched: 5. Germline CDR1 is GTSNPN and CDR2 is SVGIG (reference sequence). Here the CDR3 reads CAWSGQGIGAFF. CDR3 coding DNA: TGTGCCTGGAGTGGACAGGGGATTGGAGCTTTCTTT.

The chain combines TRBV4-1 with TRBJ2-2, with 7 positions matching TRBD1. The germline gives CDR1 MGHRA, CDR2 YSYEKL. The ends lost 4 bases at V and 6 bases at J; junction bases unmatched: 8. There are 15 residues in the CDR3. CDR3 sequence (DNA): TGCGCCAGCAGCCGAAGACAGGGTATCGCCGGGGAGCTGTTTTTT. It codes for CASSRRQGIAGELFF.

This chain uses TRBV7-9 with TRBJ1-1; TRBD1 matches at 7 bases. Germline CDR1 is SEHNR and CDR2 is FQNEAQ (reference sequence). The CDR3 runs to 15 residues. V trimming: 5 bases; J trimming: 6 bases; junction bases outside the gene matches: 12. The CDR3 sequence is CASSHRQGEGSEAFF. The DNA for the CDR3 is TGTGCCAGCAGCCACCGACAGGGTGAAGGGTCTGAAGCTTTCTTT.

The chain recombines TRBV5-6 with TRBJ2-3; D is perhaps TRBD2 (6 bases). The V gene lost 6 bases and the J gene lost 2 bases, with 13 bases spanning the gap. The CDR3 loop spans 14 amino acids. CDR1 and CDR2 (germline): SGHDT, YYEEEE. DNA of the CDR3: TGTGCCAGCACCGGAGGGGTCCCCACAGATACGCAGTATTTT. This sequence encodes CASTGGVPTDTQYF.